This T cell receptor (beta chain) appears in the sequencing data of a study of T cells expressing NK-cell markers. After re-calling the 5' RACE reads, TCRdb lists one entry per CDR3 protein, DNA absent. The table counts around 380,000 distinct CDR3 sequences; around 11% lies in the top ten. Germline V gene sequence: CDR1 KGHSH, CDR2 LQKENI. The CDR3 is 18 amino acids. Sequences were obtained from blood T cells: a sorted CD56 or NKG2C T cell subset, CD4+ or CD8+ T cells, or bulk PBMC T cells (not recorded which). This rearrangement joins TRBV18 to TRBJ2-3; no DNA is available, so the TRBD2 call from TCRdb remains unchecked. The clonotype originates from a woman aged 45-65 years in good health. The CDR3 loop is CASSPLRTSGASTDTQYF.